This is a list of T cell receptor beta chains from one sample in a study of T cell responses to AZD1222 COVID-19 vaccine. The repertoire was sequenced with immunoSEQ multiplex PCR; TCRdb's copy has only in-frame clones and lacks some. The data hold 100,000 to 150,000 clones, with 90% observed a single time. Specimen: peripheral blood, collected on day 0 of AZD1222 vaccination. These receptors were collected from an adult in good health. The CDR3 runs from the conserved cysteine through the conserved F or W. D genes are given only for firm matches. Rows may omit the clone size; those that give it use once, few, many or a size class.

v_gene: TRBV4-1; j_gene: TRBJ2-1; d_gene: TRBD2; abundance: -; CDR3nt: TGCGCCAGCAGCCAAGGTTTGGCGGGAGTACGAAATGAGCAGTTCTTC; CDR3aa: CASSQGLAGVRNEQFF
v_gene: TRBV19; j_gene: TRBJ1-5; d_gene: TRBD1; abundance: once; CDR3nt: TGTGCCAGTAGTATCGGCCAGGGGGCCTATCAGCCCCAGCATTTT; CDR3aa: CASSIGQGAYQPQHF
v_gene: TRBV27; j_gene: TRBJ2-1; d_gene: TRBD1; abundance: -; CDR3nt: TGTGCCAGCAGGACCGGGACAGGGAGATTGCAGTTCTTC; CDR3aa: CASRTGTGRLQFF
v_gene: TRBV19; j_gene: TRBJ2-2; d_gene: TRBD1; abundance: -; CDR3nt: TGTGCCAGTAGTGGGACAGGGCAGGCCGGGGAGCTGTTTTTT; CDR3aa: CASSGTGQAGELFF
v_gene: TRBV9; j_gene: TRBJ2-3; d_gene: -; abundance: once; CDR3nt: TGTGCCAGCAGCGATATTAGCACAGATACGCAGTATTTT; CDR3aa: CASSDISTDTQYF
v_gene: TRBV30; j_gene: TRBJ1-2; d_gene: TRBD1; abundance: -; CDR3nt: TGTGCCGGGGACAGGGTTGGCGGCTACACCTTC; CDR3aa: CAGDRVGGYTF
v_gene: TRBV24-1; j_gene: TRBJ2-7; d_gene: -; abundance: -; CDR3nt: TGTGCCACCAGTGCCGACTCCTACGAGCAGTACTTC; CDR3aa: CATSADSYEQYF
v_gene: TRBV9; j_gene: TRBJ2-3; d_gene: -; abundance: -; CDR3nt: TGTGCCAGCAGCGTAGGCCCTGACACAGATACGCAGTATTTT; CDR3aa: CASSVGPDTDTQYF
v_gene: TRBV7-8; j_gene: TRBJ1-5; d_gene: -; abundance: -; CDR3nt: TGTGCCAGCAGCAGAAACAGGGTATCTAGCAATCAGCCCCAGCATTTT; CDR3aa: CASSRNRVSSNQPQHF
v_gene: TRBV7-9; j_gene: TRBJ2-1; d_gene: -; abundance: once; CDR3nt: TGTGCCAGCAGCTTTGGTTCCGGGACCTTCTATGAGCAGTTCTTC; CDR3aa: CASSFGSGTFYEQFF
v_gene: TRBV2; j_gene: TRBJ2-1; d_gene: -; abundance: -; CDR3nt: TGTGCCAGCAGTGAACCCTTCTTGATAGAGCAGTTCTTC; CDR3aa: CASSEPFLIEQFF
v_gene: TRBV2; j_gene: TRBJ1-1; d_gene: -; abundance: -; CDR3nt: TGTGCCAGCAGTGAAAATGGGGGCCGTGAAGCTTTCTTT; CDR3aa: CASSENGGREAFF
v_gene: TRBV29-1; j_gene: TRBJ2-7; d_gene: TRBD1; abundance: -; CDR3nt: TGCAGCGTCACAGGGGAGCCCTACGAGCAGTACTTC; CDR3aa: CSVTGEPYEQYF
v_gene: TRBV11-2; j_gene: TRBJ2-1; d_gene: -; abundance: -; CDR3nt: TGTGCCAGCAGCTTAGATCGGATTGAGCAGTTCTTC; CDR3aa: CASSLDRIEQFF
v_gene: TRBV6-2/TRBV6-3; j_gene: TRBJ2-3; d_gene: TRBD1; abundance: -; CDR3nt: TGTGCCAGCAGTTCCCTGACAGGGGGCGCTCAGTATTTT; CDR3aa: CASSSLTGGAQYF
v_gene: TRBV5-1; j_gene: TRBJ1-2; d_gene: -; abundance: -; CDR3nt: TGCGCCAGTTCCGAAGGGGGAGTCAACTATGGCTACACCTTC; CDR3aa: CASSEGGVNYGYTF
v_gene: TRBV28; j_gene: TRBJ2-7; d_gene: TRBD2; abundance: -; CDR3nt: TGTGCCAGCAGTTTATACGGGGGAGGGCCGAAAGAGCAGTACTTC; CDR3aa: CASSLYGGGPKEQYF
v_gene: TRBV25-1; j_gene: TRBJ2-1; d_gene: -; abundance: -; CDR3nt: TGTGCCAGCAGTTTAGCTTCCCATGAGCAGTTCTTC; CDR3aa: CASSLASHEQFF
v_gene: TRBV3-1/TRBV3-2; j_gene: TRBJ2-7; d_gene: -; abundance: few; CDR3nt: TGTGCCAGCAGCCAAGGCCTCCCTACCTACGAGCAGTACTTC; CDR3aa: CASSQGLPTYEQYF
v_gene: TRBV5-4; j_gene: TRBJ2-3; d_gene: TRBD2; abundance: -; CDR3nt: TGTGCCAGCAGCTTGGCTGTTAGCGGGACTAGCACAGATACGCAGTATTTT; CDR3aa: CASSLAVSGTSTDTQYF
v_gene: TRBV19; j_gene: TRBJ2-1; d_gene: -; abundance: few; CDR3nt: TGTGCCAGTAGTATTCTGGGAGGTGAGCAGTTCTTC; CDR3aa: CASSILGGEQFF
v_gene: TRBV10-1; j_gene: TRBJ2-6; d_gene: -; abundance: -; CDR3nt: TGCGCCAGCAGTGAAGGTGGGACTGGGGCCAACGTCCTGACTTTC; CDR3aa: CASSEGGTGANVLTF
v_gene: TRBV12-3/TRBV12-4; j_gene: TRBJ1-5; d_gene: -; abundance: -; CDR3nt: TGTGCCAGCAGAACTGACAGGTATCAGCCCCAGCATTTT; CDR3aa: CASRTDRYQPQHF
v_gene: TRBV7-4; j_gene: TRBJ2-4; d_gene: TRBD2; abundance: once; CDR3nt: TGTGCCAGCAGTCCACAGGGTAGGAAGCGGGAGGCAAACAAAAACATTCAGTACTTC; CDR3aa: CASSPQGRKREANKNIQYF
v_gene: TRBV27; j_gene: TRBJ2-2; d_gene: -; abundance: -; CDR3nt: TGTGCCAGCAGTTTATCCTCGGGGAACACCGGGGAGCTGTTTTTT; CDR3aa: CASSLSSGNTGELFF
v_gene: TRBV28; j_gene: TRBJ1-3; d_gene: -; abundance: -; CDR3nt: TGTGCCAGCAGTGGCGGGGCAGGAAACACCATATATTTT; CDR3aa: CASSGGAGNTIYF
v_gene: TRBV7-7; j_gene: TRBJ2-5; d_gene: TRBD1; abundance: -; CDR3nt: TGTGCTAGCAGCTTAGGTGGGACAGGACTAGAGACCCAGTACTTC; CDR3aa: CASSLGGTGLETQYF
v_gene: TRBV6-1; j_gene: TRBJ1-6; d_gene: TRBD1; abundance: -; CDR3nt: TGTGCCAGCAGTGAGGTGACAGGGGACAATTCACCCCTCCACTTT; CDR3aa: CASSEVTGDNSPLHF
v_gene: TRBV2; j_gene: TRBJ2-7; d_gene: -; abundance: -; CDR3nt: TGTGCCAGCAGTTTTACTCCCTACGAGCAGTACTTC; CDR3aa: CASSFTPYEQYF
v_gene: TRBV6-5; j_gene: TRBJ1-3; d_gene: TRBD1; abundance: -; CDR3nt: TGTGCCAGCAGTCGACAGGGGGTTTCTGGAAACACCATATATTTT; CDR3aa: CASSRQGVSGNTIYF
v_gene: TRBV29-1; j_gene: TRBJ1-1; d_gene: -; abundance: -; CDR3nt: TGCAGCGTGCAGAGGGGGGAGGGCACTGAAGCTTTCTTT; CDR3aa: CSVQRGEGTEAFF
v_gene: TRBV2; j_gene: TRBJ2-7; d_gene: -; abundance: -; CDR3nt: TGTGCCAGCATAGGGCAGGGGACCTACGAGCAGTACTTC; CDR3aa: CASIGQGTYEQYF
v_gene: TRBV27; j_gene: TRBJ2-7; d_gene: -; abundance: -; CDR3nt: TGTGCCAGCAGTCCGGGGACGGGGTACGAGCAGTACTTC; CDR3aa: CASSPGTGYEQYF
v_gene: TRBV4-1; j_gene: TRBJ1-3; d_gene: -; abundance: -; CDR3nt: TGCGCCAGCAGCCAAGGTGACAGGACCAGCTCTGGAAACACCATATATTTT; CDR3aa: CASSQGDRTSSGNTIYF
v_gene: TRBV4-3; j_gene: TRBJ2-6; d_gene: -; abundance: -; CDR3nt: TGCGCCAGCAGCCAAGATTGGCGCGTCTCTGGGGCCAACGTCCTGACTTTC; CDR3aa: CASSQDWRVSGANVLTF
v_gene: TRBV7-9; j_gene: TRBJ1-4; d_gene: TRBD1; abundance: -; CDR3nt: TGTGCCAGCAGCAGACGAGCCGGGACAGTTAATGAAAAACTGTTTTTT; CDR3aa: CASSRRAGTVNEKLFF
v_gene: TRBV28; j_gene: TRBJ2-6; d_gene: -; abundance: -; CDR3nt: TGTGCCAGCAGTCCGCGGGGCAGCTCCGGGGCCAACGTCCTGACTTTC; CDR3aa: CASSPRGSSGANVLTF
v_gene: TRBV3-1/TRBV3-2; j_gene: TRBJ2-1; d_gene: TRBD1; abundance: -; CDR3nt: TGTGCCAGCAGCCCCTCCGGGACAGGGTCCTACAATGAGCAGTTCTTC; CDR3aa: CASSPSGTGSYNEQFF
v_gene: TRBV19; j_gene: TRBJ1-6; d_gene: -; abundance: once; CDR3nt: TGTGCCAGTACCAAGACGGGGGCGGATTCACCCCTCCACTTT; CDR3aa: CASTKTGADSPLHF
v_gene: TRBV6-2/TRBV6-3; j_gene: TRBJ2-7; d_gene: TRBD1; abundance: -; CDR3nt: TGTGCCAGCAGTTACTCGCACCGGGACAGGGCGACCTACGAGCAGTACTTC; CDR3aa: CASSYSHRDRATYEQYF
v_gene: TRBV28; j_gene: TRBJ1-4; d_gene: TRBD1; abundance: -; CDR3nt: TGTGCCAGCAGTTCCCCACAGGGGGTGTTTGAAAAACTGTTTTTT; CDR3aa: CASSSPQGVFEKLFF
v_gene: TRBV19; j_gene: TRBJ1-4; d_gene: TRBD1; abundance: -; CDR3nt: TGTGCCAGTAGTATAGCCGGGACAGGGGACGAAAAACTGTTTTTT; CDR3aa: CASSIAGTGDEKLFF
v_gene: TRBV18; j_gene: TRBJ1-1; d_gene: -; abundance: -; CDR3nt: TGTGCCAGCTCTCCTGGACGGAACACTGAAGCTTTCTTT; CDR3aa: CASSPGRNTEAFF
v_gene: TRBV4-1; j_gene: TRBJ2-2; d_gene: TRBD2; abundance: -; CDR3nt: TGCGCCAGCAGCCAATCCTTATGGGCTAGCGGGAGGGGGAACACCGGGGAGCTGTTTTTT; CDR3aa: CASSQSLWASGRGNTGELFF
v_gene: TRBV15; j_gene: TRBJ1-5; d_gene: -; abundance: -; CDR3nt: TGTGCCACCAGCATTTCAGGGAATAGCAATCAGCCCCAGCATTTT; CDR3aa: CATSISGNSNQPQHF
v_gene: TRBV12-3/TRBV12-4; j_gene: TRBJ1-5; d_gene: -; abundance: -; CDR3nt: TGTGCCAGCAGTTTGGTCCCTAATCAGCCCCAGCATTTT; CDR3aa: CASSLVPNQPQHF
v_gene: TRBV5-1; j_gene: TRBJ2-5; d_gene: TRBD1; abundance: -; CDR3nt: TGCGCCAGCAGCTTGGGCCTGACAGGGGCCGGGGGCCAAGAGACCCAGTACTTC; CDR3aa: CASSLGLTGAGGQETQYF
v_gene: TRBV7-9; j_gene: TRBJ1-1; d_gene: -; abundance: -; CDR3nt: TGTGCCAGCAGCTTAGCGGCGGGACTGCCGAACACTGAAGCTTTCTTT; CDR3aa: CASSLAAGLPNTEAFF
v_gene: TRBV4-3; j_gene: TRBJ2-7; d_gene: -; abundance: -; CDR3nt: TGCGCCAGCAGCCAGGCGATCACGGGGAGAGGGTCCTACGAGCAGTACTTC; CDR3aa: CASSQAITGRGSYEQYF
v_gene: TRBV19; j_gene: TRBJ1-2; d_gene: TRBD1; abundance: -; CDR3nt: TGTGCCAGTCGTGCGACAGGGGGGGCCTATGGCTACACCTTC; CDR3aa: CASRATGGAYGYTF
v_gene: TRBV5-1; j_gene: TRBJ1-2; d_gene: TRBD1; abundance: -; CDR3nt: TGCGCCAGCAGCTTGGTGACCGGGACAGGCTTGGGCTATGGCTACACCTTC; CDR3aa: CASSLVTGTGLGYGYTF
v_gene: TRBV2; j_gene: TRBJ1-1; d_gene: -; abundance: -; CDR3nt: TGTGCCAGCAGTGCCCAGGGCAACACTGAAGCTTTCTTT; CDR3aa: CASSAQGNTEAFF
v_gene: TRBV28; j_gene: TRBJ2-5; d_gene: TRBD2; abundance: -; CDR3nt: TGTGCCAGCAGTCCCTGGGTAGCGGGACCCCAAGAGACCCAGTACTTC; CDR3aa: CASSPWVAGPQETQYF
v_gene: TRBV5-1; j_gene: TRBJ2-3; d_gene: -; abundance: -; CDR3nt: TGCGCCAGCGCTGAGGGGACCACAGATACGCAGTATTTT; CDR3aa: CASAEGTTDTQYF
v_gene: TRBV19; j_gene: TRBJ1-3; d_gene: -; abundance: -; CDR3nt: TGTGCCAGTAGTCGCATCCGGAACACCATATATTTT; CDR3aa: CASSRIRNTIYF
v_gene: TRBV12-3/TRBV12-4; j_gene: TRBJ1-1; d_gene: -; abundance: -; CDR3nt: TGTGCCAGCAGTTTACCGGGGGGCGTAGCTTTCTTT; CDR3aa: CASSLPGGVAFF
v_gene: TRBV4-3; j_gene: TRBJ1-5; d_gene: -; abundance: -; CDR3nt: TGCGCCAGCAGCCAAGATCGGGGGAACAATCAGCCCCAGCATTTT; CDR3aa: CASSQDRGNNQPQHF
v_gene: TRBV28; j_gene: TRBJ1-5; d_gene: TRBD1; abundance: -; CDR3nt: TGTGCCAGCAGCCCAGGGGGAAGTCAGCCCCAGCATTTT; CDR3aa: CASSPGGSQPQHF